This TCR beta chain emerged from a study of post-analysis software for immune sequencing data. Unique molecular identifiers had been added to the TCR beta cDNA libraries. It was from approximately 0.91 to 9.4 million T cells that 450,000 to 550,000 cDNA molecules came. TCRdb re-called the PCR reads with MiXCR, one entry per CDR3 protein. Of about 810,000 distinct CDR3 sequences listed, approximately 53% are singletons. Whole-study findings and limits: Four to six TRBV segments were significantly more frequent in patients than in controls. TRBV5-6, TRBV5-1 and TRBV20-1 were among these segments.

Concerning this clonotype itself: Its antigen is as yet unknown.

Per germline, CDR1 SGHRS and CDR2 YFSETQ. The V and J ends lost 3 bases and 8 bases respectively, with 17 bases between them. CDR3 length equals 14 residues. V usage is TRBV5-1 and J usage is TRBJ1-2; D call uncertain. The sequence was collected from a girl between 5 and 17 years old with multiple sclerosis. Sample: blood. DNA of the CDR3: TGCGCCAGCAGCTCGGACCCAGACACGGGAGGCTACACCTTC. Amino acid sequence: CASSSDPDTGGYTF.